In this sample, the clone carrying this TCR beta chain turned up once. Its antigen is not identified. At one end the junction does not follow the germline gene, possibly because of a read error. The sample comes from a study of CD8+CD57+ T cells in acquired aplastic anemia. Study background: Mean yield of DNA from sorted CD4+ and CD8+ cells was 2.5 to 4 ug.

The CDR3 runs to 14 residues. The germline CDR1 and CDR2 sequences are LNHNV and YYDKDF (reference sequence). The study profiled TCR beta VDJ and CDR3 using genomic DNA as template. TCRdb itself ran the reads through MiXCR, one entry per CDR3 protein. The sample consists of around 250,000 distinct CDR3 sequences, 70% to 85% of them appearing once. Study-level points and caveats: No significant patient-versus-control difference appeared in CD8+ Simpson's diversity. Patients shared under 30 CD8+ CDR3 sequences with controls.

Patients picked for sequencing had shown CD8+CD57+ cell expansion detected by flow cytometry. The sample taken for sequencing was sorted CD4+, CD8+, or CD8+CD57+ T cells (not recorded which) from PBMCs. The V and J genes are TRBV15 and TRBJ1-1; D remains unclear. The clonotype comes from a human donor with aplastic anemia. This chain's CDR3 is CASSKRSTNTEHFF. CDR3 nucleotide sequence: TGTGCCAGCAGCAAGCGCTCCACCAACACTGAACATTTCTTC.